This T cell receptor beta chain was sequenced during a study of CXCR3-negative and CXCR3-positive naive CD8 T cells. Study-wide background: Libraries each contributed about 1.5 +/- 0.3 million TRB reads, for around 140 million in total. Study-level findings and limits: Hydrophobicity of TRB CDR3s was greater in CXCR3-positive naive cells than in CXCR3-negative naive cells. Cryopreserved cells partially lost CXCR3 expression, and fresh PBMCs were used in most assays. Memory cells showed distinct TRBV-TRBJ patterns, while the two naive subsets matched.

Germline V gene sequence: CDR1 SGHTA, CDR2 FQGNSA. The CDR3 extends over 15 amino acids. Regarding this clonotype: What it binds is unknown.

The method, 5' RACE with UMI labels, was used to prepare the TRB cDNA libraries. TCRdb reprocessed the 5' RACE reads, with one entry per CDR3 protein and no DNA. There are around 60,000 distinct CDR3 sequences in the sample, with around 0.8% held by the top ten. J is TRBJ2-7 and V is TRBV7-2; TCRdb proposes TRBD1, but this gene call is untestable without DNA. This TCR was sampled from a human donor in good health. Some clones in this sample may be carry-over from other donors' samples. The sequenced material came from naive CXCR3+ CD8+ T cells from blood. Subset specified: CD45RO-CCR7+CD27+CD95- naive CD8+ T cells expressing CXCR3 (TNR3+). CDR3 sequence reads: CASSPTRAGRDEQYF.